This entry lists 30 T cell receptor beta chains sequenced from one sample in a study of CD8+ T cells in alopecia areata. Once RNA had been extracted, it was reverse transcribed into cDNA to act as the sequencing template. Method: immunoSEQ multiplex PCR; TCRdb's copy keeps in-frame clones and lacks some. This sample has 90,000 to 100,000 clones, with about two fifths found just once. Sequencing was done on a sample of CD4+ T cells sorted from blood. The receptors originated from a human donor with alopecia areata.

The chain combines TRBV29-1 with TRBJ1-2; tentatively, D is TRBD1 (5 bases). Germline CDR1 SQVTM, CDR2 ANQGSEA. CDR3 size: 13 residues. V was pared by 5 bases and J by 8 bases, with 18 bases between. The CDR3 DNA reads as TGCAGCGTTCAACTGGGAACGAGGGGAGGCTACACCTTC. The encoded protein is CSVQLGTRGGYTF.

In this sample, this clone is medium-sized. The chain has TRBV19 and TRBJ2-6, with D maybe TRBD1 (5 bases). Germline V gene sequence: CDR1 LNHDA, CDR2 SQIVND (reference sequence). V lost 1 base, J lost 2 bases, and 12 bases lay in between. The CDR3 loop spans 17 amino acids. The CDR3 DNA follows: TGTGCCAGTAGTATAGGTTGGGGCGCGGCTGGGGCCAACGTCCTGACTTTC. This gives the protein CASSIGWGAAGANVLTF.

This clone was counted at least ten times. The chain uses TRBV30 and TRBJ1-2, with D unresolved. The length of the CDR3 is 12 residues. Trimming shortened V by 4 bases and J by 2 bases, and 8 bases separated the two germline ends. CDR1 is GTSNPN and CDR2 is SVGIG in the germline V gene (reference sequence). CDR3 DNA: TGTGCCTGGACCGGGCTGAACTATGGCTACACCTTC. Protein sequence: CAWTGLNYGYTF.

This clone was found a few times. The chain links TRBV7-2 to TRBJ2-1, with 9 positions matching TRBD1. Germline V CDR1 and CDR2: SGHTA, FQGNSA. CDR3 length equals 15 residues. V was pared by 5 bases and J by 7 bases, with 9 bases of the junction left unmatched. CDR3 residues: CASSPRGQGINEQFF. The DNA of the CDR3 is TGTGCCAGCAGCCCCCGAGGACAGGGGATAAATGAGCAGTTCTTC.

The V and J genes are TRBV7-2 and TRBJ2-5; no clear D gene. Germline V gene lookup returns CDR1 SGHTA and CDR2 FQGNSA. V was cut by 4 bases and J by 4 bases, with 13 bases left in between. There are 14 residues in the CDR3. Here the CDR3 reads CASSSSPGSETQYF. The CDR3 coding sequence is TGTGCCAGCAGCTCGTCCCCGGGCTCAGAGACCCAGTACTTC.

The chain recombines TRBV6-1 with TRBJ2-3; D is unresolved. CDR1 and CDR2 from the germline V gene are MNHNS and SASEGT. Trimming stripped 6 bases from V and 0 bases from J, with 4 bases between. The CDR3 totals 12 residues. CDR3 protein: CASRDSTDTQYF. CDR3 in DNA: TGTGCCAGCAGGGACAGCACAGATACGCAGTATTTT.

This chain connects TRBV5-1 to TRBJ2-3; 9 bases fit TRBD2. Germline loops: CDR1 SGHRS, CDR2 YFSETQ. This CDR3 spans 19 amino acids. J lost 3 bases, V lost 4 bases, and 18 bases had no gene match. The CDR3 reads CASSGRTSGGLSRTDTQYF. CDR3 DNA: TGCGCCAGCAGCGGTAGGACCAGCGGGGGGCTATCCCGAACAGATACGCAGTATTTT.

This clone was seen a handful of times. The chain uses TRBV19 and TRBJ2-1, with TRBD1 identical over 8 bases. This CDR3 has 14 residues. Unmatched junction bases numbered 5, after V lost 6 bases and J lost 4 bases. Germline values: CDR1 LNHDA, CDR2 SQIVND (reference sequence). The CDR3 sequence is CASRGQAFYNEQFF. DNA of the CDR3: TGTGCCAGTAGGGGACAGGCGTTTTACAATGAGCAGTTCTTC.

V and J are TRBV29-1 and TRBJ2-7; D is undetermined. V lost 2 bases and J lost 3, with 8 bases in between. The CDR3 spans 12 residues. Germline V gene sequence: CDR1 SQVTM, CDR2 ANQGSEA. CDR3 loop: CSVEFSSYEQYF. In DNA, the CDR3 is TGCAGCGTTGAATTTTCGAGCTACGAGCAGTACTTC.

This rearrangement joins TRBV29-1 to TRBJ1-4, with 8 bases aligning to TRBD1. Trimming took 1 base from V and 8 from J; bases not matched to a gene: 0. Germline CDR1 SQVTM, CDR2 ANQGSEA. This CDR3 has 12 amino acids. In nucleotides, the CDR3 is TGCAGCGTTGAAGCAGGGGGCGAAAAACTGTTTTTT. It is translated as CSVEAGGEKLFF.

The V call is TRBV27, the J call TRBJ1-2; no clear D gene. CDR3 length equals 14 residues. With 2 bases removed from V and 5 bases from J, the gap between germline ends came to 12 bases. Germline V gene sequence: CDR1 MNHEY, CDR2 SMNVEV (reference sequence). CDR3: CASSLLAIGYGYTF. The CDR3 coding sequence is TGTGCCAGCAGTTTACTGGCTATTGGTTATGGCTACACCTTC.

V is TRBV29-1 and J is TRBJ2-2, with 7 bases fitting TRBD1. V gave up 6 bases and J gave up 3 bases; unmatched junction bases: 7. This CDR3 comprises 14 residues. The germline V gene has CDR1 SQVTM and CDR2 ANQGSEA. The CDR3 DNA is TGCAGCGTAGCTAGGGGGCTGGACACCGGGGAGCTGTTTTTT. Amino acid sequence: CSVARGLDTGELFF.

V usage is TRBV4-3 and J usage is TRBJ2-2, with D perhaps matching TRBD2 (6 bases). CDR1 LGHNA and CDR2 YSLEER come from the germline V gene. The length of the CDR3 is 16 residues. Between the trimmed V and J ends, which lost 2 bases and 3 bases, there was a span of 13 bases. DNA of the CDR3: TGCGCCAGCAGCCAATTGGTCGGAGGGGACACCGGGGAGCTGTTTTTT. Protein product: CASSQLVGGDTGELFF.

CDR3 sequence reads: CAWSVQVDRGDQPQHF. Written as DNA, the CDR3 is TGTGCCTGGAGTGTACAGGTCGACAGGGGTGATCAGCCCCAGCATTTT. The genes are TRBV30 and TRBJ1-5; 8 bases line up with TRBD1. The germline V gene has CDR1 GTSNPN and CDR2 SVGIG (reference sequence). J gave up 5 bases and V 0 bases, and 9 bases lay outside the gene matches. The CDR3 sequence is 16 residues long.

The CDR3 DNA reads TGTGCCAGCAGGATAGGTTGGACTAACTATGGCTACACCTTC. Protein: CASRIGWTNYGYTF. The V gene is TRBV28, the J gene TRBJ1-2; D gene ambiguous. CDR3 length equals 14 residues. Germline V lookup: CDR1 MDHEN, CDR2 SYDVKM. The V end lost 6 bases, the J end lost 0 bases, and 11 bases lay between the germline ends.

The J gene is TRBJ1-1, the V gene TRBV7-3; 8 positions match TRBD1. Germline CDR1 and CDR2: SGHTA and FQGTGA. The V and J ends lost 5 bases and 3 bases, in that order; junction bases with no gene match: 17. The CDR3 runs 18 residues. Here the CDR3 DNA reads TGTGCCAGCAGCCGAAACCGGGACAGGAAGAAAAAAGACACTGAAGCTTTCTTT. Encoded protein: CASSRNRDRKKKDTEAFF.

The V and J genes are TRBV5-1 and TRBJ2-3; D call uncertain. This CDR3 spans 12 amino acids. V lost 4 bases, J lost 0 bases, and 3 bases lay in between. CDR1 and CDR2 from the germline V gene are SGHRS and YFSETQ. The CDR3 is CASSVSTDTQYF. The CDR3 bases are TGCGCCAGCAGCGTTAGCACAGATACGCAGTATTTT.

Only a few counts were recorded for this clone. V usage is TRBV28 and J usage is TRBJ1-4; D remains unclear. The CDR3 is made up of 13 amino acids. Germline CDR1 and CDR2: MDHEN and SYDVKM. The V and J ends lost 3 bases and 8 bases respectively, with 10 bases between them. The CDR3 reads CASSLVTAEKLFF. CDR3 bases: TGTGCCAGCAGTTTGGTAACTGCGGAAAAACTGTTTTTT.

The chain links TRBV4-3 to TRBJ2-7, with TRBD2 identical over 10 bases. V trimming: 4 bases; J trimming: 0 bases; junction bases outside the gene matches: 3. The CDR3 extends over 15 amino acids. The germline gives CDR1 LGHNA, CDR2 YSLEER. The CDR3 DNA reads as TGCGCCAGCAGCCCTGGACTAGCGGACTCCTACGAGCAGTACTTC. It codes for CASSPGLADSYEQYF.

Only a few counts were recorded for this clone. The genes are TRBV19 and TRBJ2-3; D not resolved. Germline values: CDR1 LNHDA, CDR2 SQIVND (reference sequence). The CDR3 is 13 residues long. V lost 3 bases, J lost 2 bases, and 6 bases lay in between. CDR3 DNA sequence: TGTGCCAGTAGTATGCGGAACACAGATACGCAGTATTTT. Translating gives CASSMRNTDTQYF.

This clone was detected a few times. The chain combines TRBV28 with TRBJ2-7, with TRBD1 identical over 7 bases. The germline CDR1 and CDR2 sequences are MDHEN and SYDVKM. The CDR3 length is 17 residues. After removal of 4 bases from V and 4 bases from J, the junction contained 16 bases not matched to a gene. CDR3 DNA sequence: TGTGCCAGCAGTTATCCGGTGGGACAGACCCACGTTTACGAGCAGTACTTC. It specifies CASSYPVGQTHVYEQYF.

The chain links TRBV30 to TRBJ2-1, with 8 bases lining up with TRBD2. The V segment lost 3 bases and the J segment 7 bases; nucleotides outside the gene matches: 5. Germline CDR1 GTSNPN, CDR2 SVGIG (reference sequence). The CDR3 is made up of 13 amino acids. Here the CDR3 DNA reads TGTGCCTGGAGCGGGGGGGCGTGGAATGAGCAGTTCTTC. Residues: CAWSGGAWNEQFF.

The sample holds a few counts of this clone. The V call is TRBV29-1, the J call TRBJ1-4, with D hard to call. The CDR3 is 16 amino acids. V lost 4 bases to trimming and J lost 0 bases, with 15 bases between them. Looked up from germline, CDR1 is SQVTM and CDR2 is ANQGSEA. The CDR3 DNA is TGCAGCGTTGGAGGCGGCCCCTCTGCAACTAATGAAAAACTGTTTTTT. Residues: CSVGGGPSATNEKLFF.

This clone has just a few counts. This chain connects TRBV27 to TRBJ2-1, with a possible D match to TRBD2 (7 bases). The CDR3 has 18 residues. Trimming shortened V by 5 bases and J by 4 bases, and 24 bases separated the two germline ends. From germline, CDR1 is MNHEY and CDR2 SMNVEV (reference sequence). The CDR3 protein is CASSTLRGGLVGYNEQFF. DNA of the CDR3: TGTGCCAGCAGTACTCTGAGGGGGGGCCTGGTGGGTTACAATGAGCAGTTCTTC.

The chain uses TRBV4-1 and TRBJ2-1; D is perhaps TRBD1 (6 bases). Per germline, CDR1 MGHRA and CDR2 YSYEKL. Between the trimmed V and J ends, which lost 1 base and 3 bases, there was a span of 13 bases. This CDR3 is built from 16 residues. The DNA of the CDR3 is TGCGCCAGCAGCCAAGCGGGACAAGTCCTCTACAATGAGCAGTTCTTC. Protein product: CASSQAGQVLYNEQFF.

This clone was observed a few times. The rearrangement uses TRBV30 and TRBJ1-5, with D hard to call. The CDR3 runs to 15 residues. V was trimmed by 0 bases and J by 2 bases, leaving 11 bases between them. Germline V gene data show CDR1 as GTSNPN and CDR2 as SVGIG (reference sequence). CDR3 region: CAWSVGIGRNQPQHF. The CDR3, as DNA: TGTGCCTGGAGTGTAGGAATAGGTCGCAATCAGCCCCAGCATTTT.

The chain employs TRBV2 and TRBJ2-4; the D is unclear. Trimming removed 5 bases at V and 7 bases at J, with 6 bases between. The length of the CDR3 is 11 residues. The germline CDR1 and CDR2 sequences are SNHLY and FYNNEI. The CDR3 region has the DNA TGTGCCAGCAGTCGGCGGAACATTCAGTACTTC. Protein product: CASSRRNIQYF.

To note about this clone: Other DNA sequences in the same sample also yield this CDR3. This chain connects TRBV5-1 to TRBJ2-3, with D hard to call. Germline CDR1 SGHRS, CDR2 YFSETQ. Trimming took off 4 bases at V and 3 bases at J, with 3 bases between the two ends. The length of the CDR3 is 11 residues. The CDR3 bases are TGCGCCAGCAGCCTTACAGATACGCAGTATTTT. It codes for CASSLTDTQYF.

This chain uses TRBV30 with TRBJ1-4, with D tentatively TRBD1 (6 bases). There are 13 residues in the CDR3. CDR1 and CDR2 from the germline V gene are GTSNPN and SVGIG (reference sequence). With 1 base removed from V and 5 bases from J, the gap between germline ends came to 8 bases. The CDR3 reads CAWSETGNEKLFF. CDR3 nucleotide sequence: TGTGCCTGGAGTGAAACAGGGAATGAAAAACTGTTTTTT.

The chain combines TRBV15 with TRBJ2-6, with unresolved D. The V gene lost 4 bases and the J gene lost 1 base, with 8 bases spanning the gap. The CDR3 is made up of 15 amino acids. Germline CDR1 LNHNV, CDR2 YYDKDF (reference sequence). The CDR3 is CATSTDLSGANVLTF. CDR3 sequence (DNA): TGTGCCACCAGCACAGACCTTTCTGGGGCCAACGTCCTGACTTTC.